These T cell receptor beta chains were read from a single sample in a study of T cell responses to AZD1222 COVID-19 vaccine. Sequencing used immunoSEQ multiplex PCR; TCRdb keeps in-frame clones, though not all of them. The sample lists around 160,000 clones; roughly nine tenths were seen once. The material sequenced was peripheral blood, taken on day 0 of AZD1222 vaccination. All receptors come from an adult in good health. CDR3s include the opening cysteine and the closing phenylalanine or tryptophan. The order of the fields is D gene, J gene, V gene, CDR3 DNA, CDR3 protein. A D gene is named only where the DNA matches it firmly.

D: TRBD1
J: TRBJ2-5
V: TRBV27
DNA: TGTGCCAGCAGTTTCAGACAGGGGACCCAGTACTTC
CDR3: CASSFRQGTQYF

D: -
J: TRBJ1-1
V: TRBV30
DNA: TGTGCCTGGAGTGTATTGGTAACTCGGGGGTCGCGGACTGAAGCTTTCTTT
CDR3: CAWSVLVTRGSRTEAFF

D: TRBD1
J: TRBJ1-5
V: TRBV16
DNA: TGTGCCAGCAGCCAATTTGACAGGGCCGGCCAGCCCCAGCATTTT
CDR3: CASSQFDRAGQPQHF

D: -
J: TRBJ2-3
V: TRBV13
DNA: TGTGCCAGCAGCTTACGTGCGGGGGCCACAGATACGCAGTATTTT
CDR3: CASSLRAGATDTQYF

D: -
J: TRBJ2-1
V: TRBV7-2
DNA: TGTGCCAGCAGCTTAGGGGCGGGGGAGCAGTTCTTC
CDR3: CASSLGAGEQFF

D: -
J: TRBJ1-1
V: TRBV18
DNA: TGTGCCAGCTCACGGACAAGCTACACTGAAGCTTTCTTT
CDR3: CASSRTSYTEAFF

D: TRBD1
J: TRBJ1-4
V: TRBV6-6
DNA: TGTGCCAGCAGTTCGACAGGGGGCGAGGAAAAACTGTTTTTT
CDR3: CASSSTGGEEKLFF

D: -
J: TRBJ2-1
V: TRBV7-3
DNA: TGTGCCAGCAGCTTACGCGGGGAGAACAATGAGCAGTTCTTC
CDR3: CASSLRGENNEQFF

D: -
J: TRBJ2-3
V: TRBV19
DNA: TGTGCCAGTAGCCTAACAGGTGGGGGAAGCACAGATACGCAGTATTTT
CDR3: CASSLTGGGSTDTQYF

D: -
J: TRBJ1-2
V: TRBV20-1
DNA: TGCAGTGCTAGTGGCAGCCAGAACTATGGCTACACCTTC
CDR3: CSASGSQNYGYTF

D: -
J: TRBJ1-1
V: TRBV5-1
DNA: TGCGCCAGCAGCCCGAGGGGGGAAACTGAAGCTTTCTTT
CDR3: CASSPRGETEAFF

D: -
J: TRBJ2-6
V: TRBV5-1
DNA: TGCGCCAGCAGCTTGGATGGGACTGGGGCCAACGTCCTGACTTTC
CDR3: CASSLDGTGANVLTF

D: -
J: TRBJ1-1
V: TRBV6-5
DNA: TGTGCCAGCCGGTGGACAGCGAACACTGAAGCTTTCTTT
CDR3: CASRWTANTEAFF

D: -
J: TRBJ1-4
V: TRBV13
DNA: TGTGCCAGCAGCTTACGTGAAAAACTGTTTTTT
CDR3: CASSLREKLFF

D: -
J: TRBJ1-2
V: TRBV4-3
DNA: TGCGCCAGCAGCCCTCTGGGCTCACAGTATGGCTACACCTTC
CDR3: CASSPLGSQYGYTF

D: TRBD1
J: TRBJ2-5
V: TRBV28
DNA: TGTGCCAGCAGTTTAAACCTGGGACAGGGTGAGACCCAGTACTTC
CDR3: CASSLNLGQGETQYF